This T cell receptor (beta chain) was retrieved from a study of cytomegalovirus exposure and HLA in healthy donors. As for the study in general: As an earlier analysis found, some 170 million T cells yielded about 100 million unique TCR beta sequences. Study-wide points: Whilst most TCR sequences proved rare, a subset of public TCRs occurred across many donors. A later examination showed that TCR association rates differed by HLA locus, with DRB1 most and HLA-C fewest.

PCR amplification relied on 60 Vbeta primers (plus 13 Jbeta primers). Repertoires were generated with immunoSEQ multiplex PCR, while TCRdb's copy carries only in-frame clones and drops some. The sample comprises approximately 180,000 clones, about four fifths of which are singletons, and 6.5% to 8.5% rests with the top ten. As regards this clone: The antigen is undetermined.

Donors sampled were nominally healthy, though unrecorded immune exposures were likely. The CDR3 loop spans 16 amino acids. From germline, CDR1 is SNHLY and CDR2 FYNNEI. V gave up 4 bases and J gave up 6 bases; unmatched junction bases: 11. The sequenced sample consisted of PBMCs. J is TRBJ2-2 and V is TRBV2, with 7 bases matching TRBD1. This sequence was found in a man younger than 40 in good health and CMV-seropositive. The CDR3 DNA reads TGTGCCAGCAGTGCACAGGGGAAGGGTCGGCCCGGGGAGCTGTTTTTT. Its translation: CASSAQGKGRPGELFF.